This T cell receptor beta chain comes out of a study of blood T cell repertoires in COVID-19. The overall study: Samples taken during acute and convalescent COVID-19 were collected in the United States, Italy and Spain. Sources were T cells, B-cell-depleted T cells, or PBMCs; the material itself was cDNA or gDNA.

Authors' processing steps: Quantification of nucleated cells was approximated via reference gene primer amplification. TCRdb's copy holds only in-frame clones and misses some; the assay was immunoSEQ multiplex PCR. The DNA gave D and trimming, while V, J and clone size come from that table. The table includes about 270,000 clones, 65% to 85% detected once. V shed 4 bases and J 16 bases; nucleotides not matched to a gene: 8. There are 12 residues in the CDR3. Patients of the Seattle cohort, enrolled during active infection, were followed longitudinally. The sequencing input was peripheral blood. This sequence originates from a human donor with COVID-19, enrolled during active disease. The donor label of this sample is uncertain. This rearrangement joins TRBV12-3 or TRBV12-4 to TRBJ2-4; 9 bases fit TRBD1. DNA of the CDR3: TGTGCCAGCAGTTGGGACAGGGCTATTCGATACTTC. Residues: CASSWDRAIRYF.